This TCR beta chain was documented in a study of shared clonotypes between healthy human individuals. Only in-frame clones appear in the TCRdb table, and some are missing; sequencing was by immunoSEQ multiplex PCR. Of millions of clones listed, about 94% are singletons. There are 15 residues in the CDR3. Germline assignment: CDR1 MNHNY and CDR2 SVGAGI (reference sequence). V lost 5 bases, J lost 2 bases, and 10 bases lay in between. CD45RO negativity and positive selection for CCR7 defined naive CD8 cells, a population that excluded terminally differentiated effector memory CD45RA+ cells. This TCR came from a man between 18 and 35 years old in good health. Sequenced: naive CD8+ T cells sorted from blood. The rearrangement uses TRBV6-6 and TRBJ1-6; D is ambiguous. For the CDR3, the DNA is TGTGCCAGCAGTGATAAGCAGCCCTATAATTCACCCCTCCACTTT. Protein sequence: CASSDKQPYNSPLHF.